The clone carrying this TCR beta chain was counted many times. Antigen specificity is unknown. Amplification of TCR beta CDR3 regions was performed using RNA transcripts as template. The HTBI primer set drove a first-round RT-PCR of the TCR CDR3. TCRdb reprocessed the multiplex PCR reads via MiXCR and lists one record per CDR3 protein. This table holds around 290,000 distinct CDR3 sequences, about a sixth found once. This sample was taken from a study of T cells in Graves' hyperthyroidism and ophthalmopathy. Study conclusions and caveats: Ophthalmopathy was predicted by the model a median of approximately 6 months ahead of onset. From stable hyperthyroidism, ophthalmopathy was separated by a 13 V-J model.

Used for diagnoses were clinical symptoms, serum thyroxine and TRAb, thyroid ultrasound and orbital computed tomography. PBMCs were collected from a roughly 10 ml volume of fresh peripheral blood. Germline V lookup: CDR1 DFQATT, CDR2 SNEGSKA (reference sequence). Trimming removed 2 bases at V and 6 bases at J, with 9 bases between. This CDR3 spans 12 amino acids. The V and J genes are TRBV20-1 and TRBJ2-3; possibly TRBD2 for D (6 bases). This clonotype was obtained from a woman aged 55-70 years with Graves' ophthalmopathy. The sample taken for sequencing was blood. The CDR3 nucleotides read TGCAGTGCTAGATTAGCGGCGGATACGCAGTATTTT. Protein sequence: CSARLAADTQYF.